One sample yielded the 20 T cell receptor beta chains listed below, sequenced in a study of T cell clonality in common variable immunodeficiency. Overall study results and limits: In common variable immunodeficiency, TCR beta chains reportedly carried fewer deletions and N-nucleotide insertions.

Some clones are missing from TCRdb's copy, which holds only in-frame ones; the method was immunoSEQ multiplex PCR. In total the sample includes approximately 10,000 clones, none of them seen once. These receptors have no known antigen. The sample was peripheral blood mononuclear cells. These receptors were taken from a human donor with common variable immunodeficiency.

This clone was counted many times. The read ends 3 residues early relative to the CDR3; the germline J gene fills the gap. This chain joins TRBV7-8 and TRBJ2-3, with 7 positions matching TRBD1. Trimming cost V 4 bases and J 2 bases; bases outside gene matches: 9. From germline, CDR1 is SGHVS and CDR2 FQNEAQ. This CDR3 region has 16 residues. The CDR3 loop is CASSSPQGVDTDTQYF. CDR3 bases read: TGTGCCAGCAGCTCGCCGCAGGGGGTCGACACAGATACG.

In this sample, this clone turned up many times. The read terminates 3 residues before the CDR3 end, so the remaining end is supplied by the germline J gene. The rearrangement joins TRBV7-9 to TRBJ2-7; 8 nucleotides align to TRBD1. The CDR3 covers 13 residues. The V gene's germline CDR1 is SEHNR and CDR2 FQNEAQ (reference sequence). Trimming cost V 4 bases and J 6 bases; bases outside gene matches: 5. CDR3 DNA, as far as it was read: TGTGCCAGCAGCTCCTGGACAGGGTTCGAG. Translating gives CASSSWTGFE. The whole CDR3 region reads CASSSWTGFEQYF.

At least ten counts were recorded for this clone. The read ends 3 residues early relative to the CDR3; the germline J gene fills the gap. The chain carries TRBV9 and TRBJ2-7; possibly TRBD1 for D (5 bases). Germline V gives CDR1 SGDLS, CDR2 YYNGEE. The CDR3 has 14 residues. Trimming shortened V by 0 bases and J by 4 bases, and 11 bases separated the two germline ends. The DNA read from the CDR3 is TGTGCCAGCAGCGTAGGGAAGGGGATGTACGAG. It codes for CASSVGKGMYE. The complete CDR3 sequence is CASSVGKGMYEQYF.

Many counts were recorded for this clone. The read terminates 3 residues before the CDR3 end, so the remaining end is supplied by the germline J gene. The chain carries TRBV19 and TRBJ1-1; weak D call: TRBD1 (5 bases). Germline V gene data show CDR1 as LNHDA and CDR2 as SQIVND (reference sequence). This CDR3 is 16 amino acids long. Deletions cut 1 base from V and 5 bases from J, with 17 bases between. The CDR3 region is CASSIVGGGRKTEAFF. The CDR3 DNA, read in part, is TGTGCCAGTAGTATAGTAGGCGGGGGACGCAAGACTGAA.

The sample holds many counts of this clone. The read gets to within 3 residues of the CDR3 end, and the germline J gene fills in the rest. The V and J genes are TRBV15 and TRBJ1-4; no definite D call. The germline V and J ends were trimmed by 0 bases and 10 bases, with 9 bases remaining between them. In germline, CDR1 is LNHNV, CDR2 YYDKDF (reference sequence). CDR3 length: 13 residues. The CDR3 bases that were read are TGTGCCACCAGCAGAGATGCGGATCGAAAA. Its translation: CATSRDADRK. The whole CDR3 protein is CATSRDADRKLFF.

This clone occurred many times. The read is 3 residues too short to cover the CDR3 end, so that end is filled in from the germline J gene. The chain links TRBV5-1 to TRBJ2-1; no clear D gene. Germline loops: CDR1 SGHRS, CDR2 YFSETQ. V lost 1 base to trimming and J lost 0 bases, with 5 bases between them. The CDR3 extends over 14 amino acids. The CDR3 is CASSLLASYNEQFF. Incomplete CDR3 DNA: TGCGCCAGCAGCTTGTTAGCCTCCTACAATGAG.

This clone was recorded many times. Read coverage stops 3 residues before the CDR3 terminus; the germline J gene supplies the remainder. This chain uses TRBV10-3 with TRBJ2-7; D is possibly TRBD1 (5 bases). Germline-derived CDR1 and CDR2 are ENHRY and SYGVKD. This CDR3 is 12 amino acids long. With 3 bases removed from V and 4 bases from J, the gap between germline ends came to 7 bases. The part of the CDR3 DNA that was read is TGTGCCATCAGTGATGCAGGGTACGAG. Translation: CAISDAGYE. The whole CDR3 protein reads CAISDAGYEQYF.

By share, this clone counts as large (0.1 to 1%). Read sequence stops 3 residues before the CDR3 end, and the germline J gene provides the missing end. V gene TRBV18 combines with J gene TRBJ2-3; D is undetermined. CDR1 is KGHSH, CDR2 LQKENI, per germline. The V end was cut by 3 bases, the J end by 6 bases, with 4 bases between. The CDR3 length is 11 residues. CDR3 amino acids: CASSPADTQYF. The CDR3 bases that were read are TGTGCCAGCTCACCTGCGGATACG.

This clone occurred many times. The read ends 3 residues before the CDR3 terminus; that terminus is restored from the germline J gene. The J gene is TRBJ2-3, the V gene TRBV6-1; D is perhaps TRBD2 (6 bases). CDR1 is MNHNS, CDR2 SASEGT, per germline. V was clipped by 2 bases and J by 6 bases, with 21 bases between them. The CDR3 consists of 17 residues. CDR3 DNA, as far as it was read: TGTGCCAGCAGTGAACAGTGGAGTAGCGGAGGTGGGGATACG. Protein: CASSEQWSSGGGDT. Given in full, the CDR3 is CASSEQWSSGGGDTQYF.

Here the CDR3 reads CASSALGGGYGYTF. CDR3 DNA (partial): TGTGCCAGCAGCGCCCTTGGGGGGGGGTATGGC. The chain is built from TRBV7-3 and TRBJ1-2; possible D gene TRBD1, 5 bases. The read ends 3 residues early relative to the CDR3; the germline J gene fills the gap. The V gene's germline CDR1 is SGHTA and CDR2 FQGTGA. The CDR3 runs 14 residues. V lost 5 bases and J 5 bases, leaving 15 bases between the germline ends.

This clone was found many times. Read data end 3 residues before the CDR3 end; the end is taken from the germline J gene. This sequence joins TRBV28 and TRBJ2-1, with 9 bases matching TRBD1. V was pared by 5 bases and J by 4 bases, with 12 bases of the junction left unmatched. The CDR3 has 17 amino acids. Germline V gene sequence: CDR1 MDHEN, CDR2 SYDVKM. The DNA read from the CDR3 is TGTGCCAGCAGTCAAAAGGCCGGGGACAGGGCGTACAATGAG. Encoded protein: CASSQKAGDRAYNE. The full CDR3 protein reads CASSQKAGDRAYNEQFF.

This clone was seen at least ten times. The observed sequence ends 3 residues before the CDR3 terminus, with the missing tail filled in from the germline J gene. The V and J genes are TRBV10-1 and TRBJ2-3, with TRBD2 matching 9 bases. V gave up 4 bases and J gave up 0 bases; unmatched junction bases: 8. The CDR3 is 17 residues long. The germline CDR1 and CDR2 sequences are WNHNN and SYGVQD (reference sequence). CDR3 sequence: CASSAGGSGRSTDTQYF. CDR3 bases read: TGCGCCAGCAGTGCCGGCGGTAGCGGGAGAAGCACAGATACG.

This clone came up many times. Coverage ceases 3 residues before the CDR3 finishes, and the germline J gene fills in the end. This chain links TRBV10-1 with TRBJ1-1, with D possibly matching TRBD1 (6 bases). The CDR3 is 13 amino acids. The germline V and J ends were trimmed by 4 bases and 7 bases, with 13 bases remaining between them. CDR1 WNHNN and CDR2 SYGVQD come from the germline V gene (reference sequence). Here the CDR3 reads CASSGRGFGEAFF. CDR3 bases read: TGCGCCAGCAGTGGCAGGGGATTTGGTGAA.

This clone occurred many times. The read falls 3 residues short of the CDR3 end, and the missing part is taken from the germline J gene. The J gene is TRBJ2-1, the V gene TRBV5-1; TRBD2 might be the D (6 bases). Germline V gene sequence: CDR1 SGHRS, CDR2 YFSETQ. Trimming stripped 0 bases from V and 9 bases from J, with 10 bases between. The CDR3 is 13 residues long. The sequenced CDR3 bases are TGCGCCAGCAGCTTGGGACTAGGTGCTGAG. Translation: CASSLGLGAE. The full CDR3 sequence reads CASSLGLGAEQFF. Complete variable domain (other parts from reference TRBV5-1 and TRBJ2-1): KAGVTQTPRYLIKTRGQQVTLSCSPISGHRSVSWYQQTPGQGLQFLFEYFSETQRNKGNFPGRFSGRQFSNSRSEMNVSTLELGDSALYLCASSLGLGAEQFFGPGTRLTVL.

By share of the sample, this clone is medium-sized (0.01 to 0.1%). The CDR3 goes on 3 residues after the read ends, and that part is filled in from the germline J gene. V gene TRBV6-2 or TRBV6-3 combines with J gene TRBJ2-7; 9 nucleotides line up with TRBD1. Germline-derived CDR1 and CDR2 are MNHEY and SVGEGT. Losses at the gene ends were 4 bases for V and 4 bases for J; bases not matched to a gene: 8. The CDR3 spans 15 residues. CDR3 in amino acids: CASSSRDRVTYEQYF. CDR3 DNA, as far as it was read: TGTGCCAGCAGTTCCCGGGACAGGGTAACATACGAG.

Ten or more counts support this clone. Read coverage stops 3 residues before the CDR3 terminus; the germline J gene supplies the remainder. The rearrangement uses TRBV29-1 and TRBJ2-6; TRBD1 matches at 8 bases. Losses at the gene ends were 5 bases for V and 2 bases for J; bases not matched to a gene: 5. There are 15 residues in the CDR3. The germline CDR1 and CDR2 sequences are SQVTM and ANQGSEA. This CDR3 reads CSVHTGGTGANVLTF. The CDR3 DNA, read in part, is TGCAGCGTTCACACAGGGGGGACTGGGGCCAACGTC.

By frequency in the sample, this clone is medium-sized. Read data end 3 residues before the CDR3 end; the end is taken from the germline J gene. J is TRBJ2-3 and V is TRBV5-4; a possible D gene is TRBD2 (6 bases). The germline V gene encodes CDR1 SGHNT and CDR2 YYREEE (reference sequence). The CDR3 sequence is 15 residues long. V gave up 0 bases and J gave up 2 bases, with 10 bases separating them. The CDR3 loop reads CASSLEAGSTDTQYF. The DNA read from the CDR3 is TGTGCCAGCAGCTTGGAAGCGGGCTCCACAGATACG.

This clone was seen ten or more times. The CDR3 end falls 3 residues outside the read, so it is completed with the germline J gene. The chain employs TRBV5-1 and TRBJ2-2; tentatively, D is TRBD2 (5 bases). The CDR3 length is 15 residues. Trimming stripped 0 bases from V and 5 bases from J, with 11 bases between. Looked up from germline, CDR1 is SGHRS and CDR2 is YFSETQ. The sequenced CDR3 bases are TGCGCCAGCAGCTTGGACGACTACAGTACCGGGGAG. This gives the protein CASSLDDYSTGE. From start to end, the CDR3 is CASSLDDYSTGELFF.

This clone was detected many times. The missing CDR3 end, 3 residues past where the read stops, is filled in from the germline J gene. The chain joins TRBV5-5 to TRBJ2-3; 10 nucleotides line up with TRBD1. The V gene's germline CDR1 is SGHKS and CDR2 YYEKEE (reference sequence). CDR3 length: 15 residues. Trimming took 4 bases from V and 3 from J; bases not matched to a gene: 5. CDR3 protein: CASSPAGQGTDTQYF. Partial CDR3 DNA: TGTGCCAGCAGCCCGGCGGGACAGGGGACAGATACG.

There are many counts of this clone. The read falls 3 residues short of the CDR3 end, and the missing part is taken from the germline J gene. The rearrangement joins TRBV12-3 or TRBV12-4 to TRBJ1-5, with 9 bases fitting TRBD1. The J segment lost 3 bases and the V segment lost 7 bases, leaving 4 bases of the junction unmatched. The CDR3 totals 14 residues. CDR3 in amino acids: CASTGQGTNQPQHF. The DNA read from the CDR3 is TGTGCCAGCACCGGACAGGGGACCAATCAGCCC.